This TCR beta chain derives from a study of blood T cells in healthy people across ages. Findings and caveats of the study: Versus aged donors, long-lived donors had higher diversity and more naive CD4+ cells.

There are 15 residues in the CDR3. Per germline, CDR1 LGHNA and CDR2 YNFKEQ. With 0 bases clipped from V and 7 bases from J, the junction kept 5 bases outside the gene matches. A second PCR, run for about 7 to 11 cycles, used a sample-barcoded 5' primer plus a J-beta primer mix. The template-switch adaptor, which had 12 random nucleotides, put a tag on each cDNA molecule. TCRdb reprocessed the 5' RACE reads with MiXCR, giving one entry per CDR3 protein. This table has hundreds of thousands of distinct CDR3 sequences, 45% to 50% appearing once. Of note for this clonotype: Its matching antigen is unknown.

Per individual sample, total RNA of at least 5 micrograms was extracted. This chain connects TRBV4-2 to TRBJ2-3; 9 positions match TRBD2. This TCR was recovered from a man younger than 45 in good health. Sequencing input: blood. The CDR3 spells CASSQDRTSDNTQYF. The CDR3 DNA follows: TGTGCCAGCAGCCAAGATCGGACTAGCGACAATACGCAGTATTTT.